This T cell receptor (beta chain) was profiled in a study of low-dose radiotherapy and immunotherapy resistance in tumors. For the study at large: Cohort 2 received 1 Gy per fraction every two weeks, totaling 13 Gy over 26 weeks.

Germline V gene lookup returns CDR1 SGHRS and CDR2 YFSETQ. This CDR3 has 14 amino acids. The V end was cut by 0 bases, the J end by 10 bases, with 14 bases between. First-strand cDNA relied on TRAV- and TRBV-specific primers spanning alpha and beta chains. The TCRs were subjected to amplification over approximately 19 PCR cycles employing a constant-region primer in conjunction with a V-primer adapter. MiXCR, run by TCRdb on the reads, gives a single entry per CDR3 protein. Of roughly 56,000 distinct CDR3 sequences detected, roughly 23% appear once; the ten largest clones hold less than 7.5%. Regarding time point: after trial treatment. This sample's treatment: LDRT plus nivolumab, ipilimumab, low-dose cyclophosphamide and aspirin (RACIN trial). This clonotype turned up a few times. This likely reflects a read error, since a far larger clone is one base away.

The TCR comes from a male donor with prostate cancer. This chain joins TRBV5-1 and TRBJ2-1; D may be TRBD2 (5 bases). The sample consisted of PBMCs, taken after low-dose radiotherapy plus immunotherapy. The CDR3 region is CASSLVTGSYEQFF. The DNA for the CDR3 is TGCGCCAGCAGCTTGGTAACGGGGTCCTACGAGCAGTTCTTC.